This TCR beta chain was sequenced for a study of technical replicates of blood from several donors. Only in-frame clones appear in the TCRdb table, and some are missing; sequencing was by immunoSEQ multiplex PCR. The table shows more than 90,000 clones, with 95% occurring only once. The TCR comes from a human donor in good health. Sequencing was performed on T cells isolated from PBMCs.

The DNA for the CDR3 is TGCGCCAGCAGCGCCTCAGGGGGCTGGACTGAAGCTTTCTTT. Amino acids: CASSASGGWTEAFF. This chain uses TRBV5-1 with TRBJ1-1; 8 nucleotides match TRBD1. This CDR3 is built from 14 residues. The ends lost 4 bases at V and 5 bases at J; junction bases unmatched: 7. Germline values: CDR1 SGHRS, CDR2 YFSETQ. The whole variable domain, filled in from reference TRBV5-1 and TRBJ1-1, reads KAGVTQTPRYLIKTRGQQVTLSCSPISGHRSVSWYQQTPGQGLQFLFEYFSETQRNKGNFPGRFSGRQFSNSRSEMNVSTLELGDSALYLCASSASGGWTEAFFGQGTRLTVV.